This T cell receptor beta chain was captured by sequencing in a study of Tregs in tolerant kidney transplant recipients. Overall study results and limits: Activated donor B cell expansion appeared to reveal the most relevant donor-specific TCRbeta repertoire. Changing PCR primers prevented nucleotide comparison between some patients' samples.

Unstimulated regulatory T cells (CD4+CD25+CD127-), CD4+CD25- non-regulatory cells, CD4 and CD8 cells were FACS-sorted from thawed PBMCs. Clones were sequenced by immunoSEQ multiplex PCR, and TCRdb holds only the in-frame ones, with some missing. Here the sample spans about 110,000 clones, roughly 89% being singletons. Concerning this clone itself: Its target is unknown.

The CDR3 is made up of 13 amino acids. V lost 6 bases to trimming and J lost 5 bases, with 13 bases between them. CDR1 and CDR2 (germline): MDHEN, SYDVKM. This sequence originates from a human donor who received a combined kidney and bone marrow transplant. The sample consisted of CD4+ T cells from blood, taken before the transplant. V and J are TRBV28 and TRBJ1-2; D is uncertain. The chain's CDR3 is CASSPGGRYGYTF. The CDR3 DNA is TGTGCCAGCAGCCCCGGAGGGCGGTATGGCTACACCTTC.